This is a list of T cell receptor beta chains from one sample in a study of T cell responses to AZD1222 COVID-19 vaccine. TCRdb's copy holds only in-frame clones and misses some; the assay was immunoSEQ multiplex PCR. The table shows roughly 100,000 clones, with approximately 90% occurring only once. The sequencing here drew on peripheral blood, taken on day 0 of AZD1222 vaccination. These receptors came from an adult in good health. The CDR3 runs from the conserved cysteine through the conserved F or W. A D gene is named only where the DNA matches it firmly. Not all rows give a size; the values are once, few, many and, for expanded clones, a class.

CDR3 length: 15
D gene: TRBD1
V gene: TRBV6-5
clone size: once
J gene: TRBJ2-7
CDR3 DNA: TGTGCCAGCAGAGTTACCGGGACAGGGGACTACGAGCAGTACTTC
CDR3 protein: CASRVTGTGDYEQYF

CDR3 length: 12
D gene: NA
V gene: TRBV6-5
clone size: NA
J gene: TRBJ2-7
CDR3 DNA: TGTGCCAGCACCGGGAGTGCCTACGAGCAGTACTTC
CDR3 protein: CASTGSAYEQYF

CDR3 length: 14
D gene: NA
V gene: TRBV19
clone size: NA
J gene: TRBJ2-7
CDR3 DNA: TGTGCCAGTAGTATATCGGGGGAGTACAGGGAGCAGTACTTC
CDR3 protein: CASSISGEYREQYF

CDR3 length: 13
D gene: NA
V gene: TRBV6-5
clone size: NA
J gene: TRBJ2-1
CDR3 DNA: TGTGCCAGCAGCCTAGTTGTTGGGGATGAGCAGTTCTTC
CDR3 protein: CASSLVVGDEQFF

CDR3 length: 16
D gene: TRBD1
V gene: TRBV27
clone size: NA
J gene: TRBJ1-1
CDR3 DNA: TGTGCCAGCAGTTTATCGGGACAGGCGGGCAGCACTGAAGCTTTCTTT
CDR3 protein: CASSLSGQAGSTEAFF

CDR3 length: 14
D gene: NA
V gene: TRBV3-1/TRBV3-2
clone size: NA
J gene: TRBJ2-2
CDR3 DNA: TGTGCCAGCAGCCAAGAGTGGGAGCTCGGGGAGCTGTTTTTT
CDR3 protein: CASSQEWELGELFF

CDR3 length: 13
D gene: TRBD1
V gene: TRBV6-5
clone size: NA
J gene: TRBJ2-4
CDR3 DNA: TGTGCCAGCAGTTCAAGTCCGGGACAGGGACCGTACTTC
CDR3 protein: CASSSSPGQGPYF

CDR3 length: 12
D gene: NA
V gene: TRBV13
clone size: NA
J gene: TRBJ2-1
CDR3 DNA: TGTGCCAGCAGCCCCGGTAGCAATGAGCAGTTCTTC
CDR3 protein: CASSPGSNEQFF

CDR3 length: 16
D gene: NA
V gene: TRBV5-6
clone size: NA
J gene: TRBJ1-1
CDR3 DNA: TGTGCCAGCAGCTTAACGGGGGCTGGGAAGAACACTGAAGCTTTCTTT
CDR3 protein: CASSLTGAGKNTEAFF

CDR3 length: 16
D gene: TRBD1
V gene: TRBV7-6
clone size: NA
J gene: TRBJ2-1
CDR3 DNA: TGTGCCAGCAGCTTAACCGGGACAGGGTTTGAAGTTGAGCAGTTCTTC
CDR3 protein: CASSLTGTGFEVEQFF

CDR3 length: 13
D gene: NA
V gene: TRBV2
clone size: NA
J gene: TRBJ1-3
CDR3 DNA: TGTGCCAGCAGTCAACGCTCTGGAAACACCATATATTTT
CDR3 protein: CASSQRSGNTIYF

CDR3 length: 15
D gene: NA
V gene: TRBV7-3
clone size: NA
J gene: TRBJ2-7
CDR3 DNA: TGTGCCAGCAGCTTAAAGCCCGGGGACGTCTACGAGCAGTACTTC
CDR3 protein: CASSLKPGDVYEQYF

CDR3 length: 13
D gene: NA
V gene: TRBV19
clone size: NA
J gene: TRBJ1-5
CDR3 DNA: TGTGCCAGTAGTATAGATTTAATTCAGCCCCAGCATTTT
CDR3 protein: CASSIDLIQPQHF

CDR3 length: 14
D gene: TRBD1
V gene: TRBV5-1
clone size: once
J gene: TRBJ1-1
CDR3 DNA: TGCGCCAGCAGCCTATACAGGGGAGAAACTGAAGCTTTCTTT
CDR3 protein: CASSLYRGETEAFF

CDR3 length: 16
D gene: NA
V gene: TRBV7-2
clone size: NA
J gene: TRBJ1-2
CDR3 DNA: TGTGCCAGCAGCCGTGACGGGACAACTAGTAACTATGGCTACACCTTC
CDR3 protein: CASSRDGTTSNYGYTF

CDR3 length: 12
D gene: NA
V gene: TRBV30
clone size: NA
J gene: TRBJ2-1
CDR3 DNA: TGTGCCTGGAGTGATCGAGGGACCTTAGTGTTCTTC
CDR3 protein: CAWSDRGTLVFF

CDR3 length: 15
D gene: NA
V gene: TRBV4-3
clone size: NA
J gene: TRBJ2-1
CDR3 DNA: TGCGCCAGCAGCCAAGACTTAAACTCCTACAATGAGCAGTTCTTC
CDR3 protein: CASSQDLNSYNEQFF

CDR3 length: 13
D gene: NA
V gene: TRBV7-9
clone size: NA
J gene: TRBJ2-3
CDR3 DNA: TGTGCCAGCAGCGCCCAGGGTCCAGATACGCAGTATTTT
CDR3 protein: CASSAQGPDTQYF

CDR3 length: 16
D gene: NA
V gene: TRBV5-1
clone size: NA
J gene: TRBJ1-1
CDR3 DNA: TGCGCCAGCAGCCCTGAGGGGGTAGTGGTGAACACTGAAGCTTTCTTT
CDR3 protein: CASSPEGVVVNTEAFF

CDR3 length: 15
D gene: TRBD2
V gene: TRBV5-1
clone size: NA
J gene: TRBJ2-5
CDR3 DNA: TGCGCCAGCAGCTCACTAGCGGGAGAGGAGGAGACCCAGTACTTC
CDR3 protein: CASSSLAGEEETQYF

CDR3 length: 16
D gene: TRBD1
V gene: TRBV19
clone size: NA
J gene: TRBJ2-7
CDR3 DNA: TGTGCCAGTAGTACCTCCCCCGGGACAGCCTCCTACGAGCAGTACTTC
CDR3 protein: CASSTSPGTASYEQYF

CDR3 length: 20
D gene: NA
V gene: TRBV14
clone size: NA
J gene: TRBJ2-6
CDR3 DNA: TGTGCCAGCAGCCAAGTACCCCCCGGGACTGGGATCTCTGGGGCCAACGTCCTGACTTTC
CDR3 protein: CASSQVPPGTGISGANVLTF

CDR3 length: 15
D gene: NA
V gene: TRBV7-3
clone size: NA
J gene: TRBJ1-2
CDR3 DNA: TGTGCCAGCAGTCCAGGACAGAACCCTAACTATGGCTACACCTTC
CDR3 protein: CASSPGQNPNYGYTF

CDR3 length: 15
D gene: NA
V gene: TRBV4-3
clone size: NA
J gene: TRBJ2-1
CDR3 DNA: TGCGCCAGCAGCCAAGACGGGAACTCATACAATGAGCAGTTCTTC
CDR3 protein: CASSQDGNSYNEQFF

CDR3 length: 14
D gene: TRBD2
V gene: TRBV7-9
clone size: few
J gene: TRBJ2-2
CDR3 DNA: TGTGCCAGCAGGTCGACTAGCTCGTCCGGGGAGCTGTTTTTT
CDR3 protein: CASRSTSSSGELFF

CDR3 length: 14
D gene: TRBD1
V gene: TRBV27
clone size: NA
J gene: TRBJ2-3
CDR3 DNA: TGTGCCAGCACCACAGGGGGCGCGACAGATACGCAGTATTTT
CDR3 protein: CASTTGGATDTQYF

CDR3 length: 14
D gene: NA
V gene: TRBV30
clone size: NA
J gene: TRBJ2-2
CDR3 DNA: TGTGCCTGGAGTGTCCTTACAGTTACCGGGGAGCTGTTTTTT
CDR3 protein: CAWSVLTVTGELFF

CDR3 length: 15
D gene: TRBD2
V gene: TRBV19
clone size: NA
J gene: TRBJ2-1
CDR3 DNA: TGTGCCAGTAGTATACGGAGTAGCGGGAACAATGAGCAGTTCTTC
CDR3 protein: CASSIRSSGNNEQFF

CDR3 length: 19
D gene: TRBD2
V gene: TRBV7-8
clone size: NA
J gene: TRBJ2-7
CDR3 DNA: TGTGCCAGCAGCCCCCTCCGGGACAGGAGACTAGCGGGAACCTACGAGCAGTACTTC
CDR3 protein: CASSPLRDRRLAGTYEQYF